The T cell receptor beta chain under discussion was sequenced for a study of T cells in Graves' hyperthyroidism and ophthalmopathy. Findings and limits, study-wide: Ophthalmopathy was identified by the model a median roughly six months ahead of onset.

Researchers took RNA transcripts and amplified the TCR beta CDR3 regions from them. Using the HTBI primer set, a first-round RT-PCR was run on the TCR CDR3. TCRdb used MiXCR to reprocess the multiplex PCR reads, holding one entry per CDR3 protein. The data contain around 560,000 distinct CDR3 sequences, over 15% of them seen just once; the ten biggest clones take up 18%. The CDR3 extends over 14 amino acids. CDR1 and CDR2 from the germline V gene are MDHEN and SYDVKM. Trimming removed 0 bases from V and 6 bases from J, with 12 bases in between. Stable hyperthyroidism: no ophthalmopathy progression over 18 months of follow-up. Exclusion followed for patients with uncontrolled infection, other autoimmune disease, pregnancy or lactation. Isolation of PBMCs was performed on around 9.8 ml fresh peripheral blood. This clonotype was found many times. What it binds is unknown.

The sample comprised blood. The chain combines TRBV28 with TRBJ2-7, with D perhaps being TRBD1 or TRBD2 (5 bases each). The TCR originated in a woman between 18 and 29 years old with Graves' hyperthyroidism. The chain's CDR3 is CASSLCPPGPEQYF. CDR3 nucleotides: TGTGCCAGCAGTTTATGCCCGCCGGGACCCGAGCAGTACTTC.